A selection of T cell receptor beta chains follows, all from one sample in a study of T cells in Graves' hyperthyroidism and ophthalmopathy. MiXCR was run by TCRdb on the multiplex PCR reads, yielding one entry per CDR3 protein. The sample shows about 98,000 distinct CDR3 sequences, about 40% of them seen only once. Source material: peripheral blood or thyroid tissue (not recorded which). All receptors come from a woman in her thirties with Graves' hyperthyroidism. CDR3s include the opening cysteine and the closing phenylalanine or tryptophan. The D gene is left open where the match is weak. Rows give clone size only sometimes, using once, few, many, or a class for an expanded clone.

D gene	V gene	J gene	clone size	CDR3 DNA	CDR3 protein
-	TRBV6-1	TRBJ2-7	many	TGTGCCAGCATCCACGGTAGGGCGCGGGAGCAGTACTTC	CASIHGRAREQYF
-	TRBV19	TRBJ1-5	many	TGTGCCAGTAAGAGGACAGTCAATCAGCCCCAGCATTTT	CASKRTVNQPQHF
-	TRBV4-1	TRBJ1-5	many	TGCGCCAGCAGCCACTTGTGGGGGAATCAGCCCCAGCATTTT	CASSHLWGNQPQHF
TRBD2	TRBV7-2	TRBJ2-7	-	TGTGCCAGCAGCAGACCGGGACTAGCGGGAGGTCTCGAGCAGTACTTC	CASSRPGLAGGLEQYF
TRBD2	TRBV5-1	TRBJ2-3	few	TGCGCCAGCAGCTCTCCCACTAGCGGGAGTTCGGCAGATACGCAGTATTTT	CASSSPTSGSSADTQYF
-	TRBV28	TRBJ2-7	many	TGTGCCAGCAGTTTAATGGCCTCCTACGAGCAGTACTTC	CASSLMASYEQYF
-	TRBV7-6	TRBJ2-5	-	-	CASSFYICSASRQTQETQYF
TRBD1	TRBV10-3	TRBJ1-2	-	TGTGCCATCAGGGGAACAGGGGGTGGAGGCTACACCTTC	CAIRGTGGGGYTF
-	TRBV20-1	TRBJ2-3	few	TGCAGTGCCTCGGACTCCGGCACAGATACGCAGTATTTT	CSASDSGTDTQYF
-	TRBV7-2	TRBJ1-6	many	TGTGCCAGCAGCTTAGTAGTGAGGGATTCACCCCTCCACTTT	CASSLVVRDSPLHF
TRBD2	TRBV10-2	TRBJ2-5	-	TGCGCCAGCAGTGAGTCGACAATAGCGGGAGTGATAGAGACCCAGTACTTC	CASSESTIAGVIETQYF
-	TRBV7-3	TRBJ2-6	many	TGTGCCAGCAGCTGGCGAAGGGGCTCCCCTGGGGCCAACGTCCTGACTTTC	CASSWRRGSPGANVLTF
-	TRBV5-8	TRBJ2-5	many	TGTGCCAGCAGCTTGGATGTGGGGCAGAGCCTTGGAGAGACCCAGTACTTC	CASSLDVGQSLGETQYF
TRBD1	TRBV3-1	TRBJ1-1	few	TGTGCCAGCATCGACAGGGTGAAGAACACTGAAGCTTTCTTT	CASIDRVKNTEAFF
TRBD2	TRBV7-9	TRBJ2-5	few	TGTGCCAGCAGCTGGACTAGCGGTGTGACCCAGTACTTC	CASSWTSGVTQYF
-	TRBV12-3/TRBV12-4	TRBJ2-5	many	TGTGCCAGCAGTTTAGACAGACAAGAGACCCAGTACTTC	CASSLDRQETQYF
-	TRBV2	TRBJ1-5	-	TGTGCCAGCAGTGTTGACAGGAATGGTCAGCCCCAGCATTTT	CASSVDRNGQPQHF
TRBD2	TRBV5-1	TRBJ2-3	few	TGCGCCAGCAGCTTGGAGGGACTAGTCGACACAGATACGCAGTATTTT	CASSLEGLVDTDTQYF
-	TRBV7-9	TRBJ2-7	many	TGTGCCAGCAGCTTTACTTTATACTCCTACGAGCAGTACTTC	CASSFTLYSYEQYF
-	TRBV20-1	TRBJ2-5	many	TGCAGTGCTAGGTGGTGGAGTAAAGAGACCCAGTACTTC	CSARWWSKETQYF